These 26 T cell receptor beta chains were sequenced from one sample in a study of beta chain features in type 1 diabetes. Of the isolated RNA, all was reverse transcribed, and so the sequenced material was expressed TCRB transcripts. Libraries were prepared by immunoSEQ multiplex PCR; TCRdb keeps only in-frame clonotypes and omits some of them. The table records 310,000 or so clones, about 11% of them present only once. Sequencing input: naive CD4+ T cells from blood. The source is a woman aged 25 to 45 in good health.

The rearrangement joins TRBV7-9 to TRBJ2-3; D unclear. Trimming took 2 bases from V and 4 from J, leaving 10 bases between them. The CDR3 is 14 residues long. CDR1 and CDR2 (germline): SEHNR, FQNEAQ (reference sequence). The CDR3 sequence: CASSLSLTSDTQYF. In nucleotides, the CDR3 is TGTGCCAGCAGCTTATCACTTACCTCAGATACGCAGTATTTT.

The rearrangement joins TRBV7-2 to TRBJ2-5; D gene uncertain. V gave up 3 bases and J gave up 0 bases, with 11 bases separating them. Germline-derived CDR1 and CDR2 are SGHTA and FQGNSA. The CDR3 extends over 15 amino acids. The CDR3 DNA is TGTGCCAGCAGCTTTAGGTCTGACAACCAAGAGACCCAGTACTTC. This translates into CASSFRSDNQETQYF.

The chain links TRBV5-1 to TRBJ2-7, with TRBD1 as a possible D gene (6 bases). With 6 bases removed from V and 1 base from J, the gap between germline ends came to 8 bases. The CDR3 has 12 amino acids. Germline V gene lookup returns CDR1 SGHRS and CDR2 YFSETQ. The CDR3 spells CASTDSSYEQYF. CDR3 nucleotides: TGCGCCAGCACGGACAGTTCCTACGAGCAGTACTTC.

This clone was seen a handful of times. The V gene is TRBV4-3, the J gene TRBJ2-7; TRBD1 might be the D (6 bases). The CDR3 has 16 residues. Germline V gives CDR1 LGHNA, CDR2 YSLEER. The V end lost 0 bases, the J end lost 3 bases, and 15 bases lay between the germline ends. CDR3 bases: TGCGCCAGCAGCCAAGATCAGCGCTCAGGGGTCTACGAGCAGTACTTC. Translating it yields CASSQDQRSGVYEQYF.

This clone was seen a few times. The V call is TRBV6-5, the J call TRBJ2-1; 11 bases are shared with TRBD2. CDR1 is MNHEY and CDR2 is SVGAGI in the germline V gene. This CDR3 is built from 16 residues. V was clipped by 0 bases and J by 6 bases; unmatched bases: 4. Here the CDR3 reads CASSYSGLADLNEQFF. In nucleotides, the CDR3 is TGTGCCAGCAGTTACTCGGGACTAGCGGACCTCAATGAGCAGTTCTTC.

V and J are TRBV5-1 and TRBJ2-1; TRBD2 might be the D (7 bases). CDR1 SGHRS and CDR2 YFSETQ come from the germline V gene. The length of the CDR3 is 14 residues. V was shortened by 4 bases and J by 8 bases, with 16 bases between the two germline ends. The CDR3 loop reads CASSGPRGGDEQFF. CDR3 coding DNA: TGCGCCAGCAGCGGTCCCAGGGGAGGGGATGAGCAGTTCTTC.

This clone appeared a few times. V and J are TRBV28 and TRBJ2-7; D might be TRBD2 (7 bases). Germline V CDR1 and CDR2: MDHEN, SYDVKM. The CDR3 length is 14 residues. V dropped 6 bases and J dropped 2 bases, with 14 bases sitting between them. The CDR3 here is CASRPGGLPYEQYF. CDR3 DNA: TGTGCCAGCAGACCCGGGGGGCTACCCTACGAGCAGTACTTC.

This CDR3 reads CASSLERRDSSAKETQYF. The CDR3 DNA sequence: TGTGCCAGCAGCTTAGAAAGGCGGGACTCAAGCGCGAAAGAGACCCAGTACTTC. The chain has TRBV7-2 and TRBJ2-5; D possibly corresponds to TRBD2 (6 bases). With 1 base removed from V and 3 bases from J, the gap between germline ends came to 21 bases. The germline V gene has CDR1 SGHTA and CDR2 FQGNSA. This CDR3 spans 18 amino acids.

This clone was observed a handful of times. The gene calls are TRBV7-2 and TRBJ2-1; tentatively, D is TRBD2 (6 bases). Germline CDR1 reads SGHTA; CDR2 reads FQGNSA. V lost 8 bases and J 2 bases, leaving 16 bases between the germline ends. This CDR3 comprises 15 residues. The CDR3 reads CASQRGSGTYNEQFF. The CDR3 bases are TGTGCCAGCCAACGGGGTAGCGGAACCTACAATGAGCAGTTCTTC.

In its sample, this clone was seen a few times. The chain joins TRBV18 to TRBJ2-2, with 8 bases fitting TRBD2. This CDR3 has 16 residues. The ends lost 2 bases at V and 4 bases at J; junction bases unmatched: 6. CDR1 and CDR2 (germline): KGHSH, LQKENI. The CDR3 region has the DNA TGTGCCAGCTCACCAAGGCTAGCGGGTTTCACCGGGGAGCTGTTTTTT. This encodes CASSPRLAGFTGELFF. Drawing the rest from reference TRBV18 and TRBJ2-2, the complete variable domain is NAGVMQNPRHLVRRRGQEARLRCSPMKGHSHVYWYRQLPEEGLKFMVYLQKENIIDESGMPKERFSAEFPKEGPSILRIQQVVRGDSAAYFCASSPRLAGFTGELFFGEGSRLTVL.

V and J are TRBV7-6 and TRBJ1-2; 7 bases align to TRBD1. The CDR3 is 14 amino acids. Germline CDR1 and CDR2: SGHVS and FNYEAQ. V lost 5 bases to trimming and J lost 6 bases; unmatched junction nucleotides: 9. The CDR3, as DNA: TGTGCCAGCAGCCCACGGACAGGATCGGATGGCTACACCTTC. Translated: CASSPRTGSDGYTF. The full variable domain, its missing parts supplied by reference TRBV7-6 and TRBJ1-2, is GAGVSQSPRYKVTKRGQDVALRCDPISGHVSLYWYRQALGQGPEFLTYFNYEAQQDKSGLPNDRFSAERPEGSISTLTIQRTEQRDSAMYRCASSPRTGSDGYTFGSGTRLTVV.

This clone has more than one count but fewer than ten. J is TRBJ2-2 and V is TRBV9; D remains unclear. This CDR3 is built from 13 residues. The V end lost 2 bases, the J end lost 5 bases, and 7 bases lay between the germline ends. Germline lookup yields CDR1 SGDLS and CDR2 YYNGEE. CDR3 bases: TGTGCCAGCAGCGTTCGGTATACCGGGGAGCTGTTTTTT. Protein sequence: CASSVRYTGELFF. The full variable domain, rest sourced from reference TRBV9 and TRBJ2-2, is DSGVTQTPKHLITATGQRVTLRCSPRSGDLSVYWYQQSLDQGLQFLIQYYNGEERAKGNILERFSAQQFPDLHSELNLSSLELGDSALYFCASSVRYTGELFFGEGSRLTVL.

This clone turned up a few times. V is TRBV18 and J is TRBJ2-1; 7 bases match TRBD2. In germline, CDR1 is KGHSH, CDR2 LQKENI. The junction had 2 bases not matched to a gene; V was cut back by 2 bases and J by 7 bases. The CDR3 has 13 amino acids. The CDR3 region is CASSPGTKNEQFF. The DNA for the CDR3 is TGTGCCAGCTCACCAGGGACTAAAAATGAGCAGTTCTTC. Full variable domain (remainder filled in from reference TRBV18 and TRBJ2-1): NAGVMQNPRHLVRRRGQEARLRCSPMKGHSHVYWYRQLPEEGLKFMVYLQKENIIDESGMPKERFSAEFPKEGPSILRIQQVVRGDSAAYFCASSPGTKNEQFFGPGTRLTVL.

This clone has more than one count but fewer than ten. The chain employs TRBV7-3 and TRBJ2-1; 12 bases align to TRBD2. The CDR3 sequence is 15 residues long. Germline V gene lookup returns CDR1 SGHTA and CDR2 FQGTGA. V shed 7 bases and J 7 bases; nucleotides not matched to a gene: 8. CDR3 nucleotide sequence: TGTGCCAGCACCGACCGGACTAGCGGGACTAATGAGCAGTTCTTC. Residues: CASTDRTSGTNEQFF.

The gene calls are TRBV7-2 and TRBJ1-1, with 7 bases that match TRBD1. Germline V lookup: CDR1 SGHTA, CDR2 FQGNSA. Trimming took 3 bases from V and 1 from J; bases not matched to a gene: 11. The CDR3 spans 17 residues. This chain's CDR3 is CASSFRPQGVGNTEAFF. In DNA form, the CDR3 reads TGTGCCAGCAGCTTTCGACCGCAGGGGGTGGGGAACACTGAAGCTTTCTTT.

There are a few counts of this clone. V and J are TRBV30 and TRBJ2-3, with 14 bases matching TRBD2. V trimming: 8 bases; J trimming: 4 bases; junction bases outside the gene matches: 5. CDR3 length: 14 residues. CDR1 is GTSNPN and CDR2 is SVGIG in the germline V gene (reference sequence). CDR3 region: CAGGLAGVSDTQYF. CDR3 DNA sequence: TGTGCCGGGGGACTAGCGGGAGTCTCAGATACGCAGTATTTT.

The CDR3 spells CATSGTGVLGSFHEQFF. CDR3 sequence (DNA): TGTGCCACCTCCGGGACAGGGGTTCTCGGAAGCTTCCATGAGCAGTTCTTC. The chain has TRBV19 and TRBJ2-1, with 10 bases matching TRBD1. Germline V gene lookup returns CDR1 LNHDA and CDR2 SQIVND (reference sequence). With 10 bases clipped from V and 8 bases from J, the junction kept 20 bases outside the gene matches. The CDR3 contains 17 residues.

The V and J genes are TRBV7-2 and TRBJ2-1; TRBD2 aligns across 11 bases. Per the germline V gene, CDR1 is SGHTA and CDR2 is FQGNSA. The V and J ends lost 2 bases and 7 bases, in that order; junction bases with no gene match: 13. The CDR3 runs 18 residues. The CDR3 reads CASSLRGLAGGVMNEQFF. DNA of the CDR3: TGTGCCAGCAGCTTAAGGGGGTTAGCGGGAGGGGTGATGAATGAGCAGTTCTTC. The full variable domain, in which reference TRBV7-2 and TRBJ2-1 provide the parts outside the CDR3, is GAGVSQSPSNKVTEKGKDVELRCDPISGHTALYWYRQSLGQGLEFLIYFQGNSAPDKSGLPSDRFSAERTGGSVSTLTIQRTQQEDSAVYLCASSLRGLAGGVMNEQFFGPGTRLTVL.

This clone was picked up a small number of times. Here the CDR3 reads CASSYRTSGRGNEQFF. CDR3 DNA sequence: TGTGCCAGCAGTTATAGGACTAGCGGGAGGGGCAATGAGCAGTTCTTC. The gene calls are TRBV6-6 and TRBJ2-1; 15 positions agree with TRBD2. Germline V lookup: CDR1 MNHNY, CDR2 SVGAGI (reference sequence). The CDR3 runs 16 residues. The ends lost 3 bases at V and 6 bases at J; junction bases unmatched: 3.

The CDR3 DNA is TGCGCCAGCAGCGAGACAGGGAGGACTGAAGCTTTCTTT. Translating it yields CASSETGRTEAFF. The chain combines TRBV5-1 with TRBJ1-1; 7 bases map to TRBD1. From germline, CDR1 is SGHRS and CDR2 YFSETQ. Trimming removed 4 bases from V and 5 bases from J; junction bases left unmatched: 5. The CDR3 has 13 residues.

This clone was observed a few times. V usage is TRBV30 and J usage is TRBJ2-1, with 9 bases lining up with TRBD2. Germline V gives CDR1 GTSNPN, CDR2 SVGIG (reference sequence). V lost 5 bases, J lost 9 bases, and 8 bases stayed unmatched. The CDR3 length is 13 residues. The CDR3 spells CAWLAGSRGEQFF. CDR3 nucleotide sequence: TGTGCCTGGCTAGCGGGATCTCGGGGTGAGCAGTTCTTC.

The chain combines TRBV5-1 with TRBJ2-3; 11 positions agree with TRBD2. Trimming removed 0 bases from V and 3 bases from J; junction bases left unmatched: 3. The CDR3 has 16 amino acids. Germline V gene sequence: CDR1 SGHRS, CDR2 YFSETQ. CDR3 in amino acids: CASSLGGTSGTDTQYF. The CDR3 region has the DNA TGCGCCAGCAGCTTGGGGGGGACTAGCGGAACAGATACGCAGTATTTT.

The rearrangement joins TRBV7-2 to TRBJ1-5; 7 positions match TRBD1. There are 14 residues in the CDR3. V was clipped by 5 bases and J by 7 bases; unmatched bases: 8. Germline V gene lookup returns CDR1 SGHTA and CDR2 FQGNSA. The CDR3 here is CASSNRQGNQPQHF. The CDR3 nucleotides are TGTGCCAGCAGCAACCGACAGGGTAACCAGCCCCAGCATTTT.

This clone was seen more than once but under ten times. CDR3 in DNA: TGTGCCTGGAGTGCGCAGGGGGCGGGGGGCTACACCTTC. Translated, it gives CAWSAQGAGGYTF. This rearrangement joins TRBV30 to TRBJ1-2, with TRBD1 matching over 8 bases. V shed 1 base, J shed 8 bases, and the junction held 6 bases outside the gene matches. Per germline, CDR1 GTSNPN and CDR2 SVGIG (reference sequence). The CDR3 totals 13 residues.

The V call is TRBV28, the J call TRBJ1-5, with 7 nucleotides matching TRBD1. The CDR3 contains 16 residues. V lost 6 bases, J lost 0 bases, and 8 bases stayed unmatched. CDR1 is MDHEN, CDR2 SYDVKM, per germline. The CDR3 loop reads CASRLGTVNSNQPQHF. The CDR3 bases are TGTGCCAGCAGACTTGGGACAGTGAATAGCAATCAGCCCCAGCATTTT.

J is TRBJ2-5 and V is TRBV18; TRBD1 matches at 10 bases. After removal of 6 bases from V and 3 bases from J, the junction contained 7 bases not matched to a gene. This CDR3 is built from 15 residues. Germline values: CDR1 KGHSH, CDR2 LQKENI. The CDR3 here is CASSQGQGKEETQYF. The DNA for the CDR3 is TGTGCCAGCTCTCAGGGACAGGGGAAGGAAGAGACCCAGTACTTC.